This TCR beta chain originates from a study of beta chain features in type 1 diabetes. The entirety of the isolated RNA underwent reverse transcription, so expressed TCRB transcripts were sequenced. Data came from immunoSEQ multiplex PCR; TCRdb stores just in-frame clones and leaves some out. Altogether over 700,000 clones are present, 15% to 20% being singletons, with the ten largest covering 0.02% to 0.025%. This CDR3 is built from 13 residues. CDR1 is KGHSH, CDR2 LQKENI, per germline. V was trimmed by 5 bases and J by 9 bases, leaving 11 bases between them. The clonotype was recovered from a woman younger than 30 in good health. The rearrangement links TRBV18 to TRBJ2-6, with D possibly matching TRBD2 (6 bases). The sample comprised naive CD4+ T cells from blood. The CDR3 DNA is TGTGCCAGCTCAATGGGGGGATACAACGTCCTGACTTTC. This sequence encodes CASSMGGYNVLTF.